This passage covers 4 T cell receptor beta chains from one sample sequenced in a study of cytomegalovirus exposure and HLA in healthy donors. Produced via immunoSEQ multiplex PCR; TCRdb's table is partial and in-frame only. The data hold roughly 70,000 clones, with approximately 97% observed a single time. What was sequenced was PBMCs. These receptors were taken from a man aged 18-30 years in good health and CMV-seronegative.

CDR3 region: CASSQGFMNTEAFF. CDR3 DNA: TGTGCCAGCAGTCAGGGGTTTATGAACACTGAAGCTTTCTTT. The chain links TRBV7-2 to TRBJ1-1; possible D gene TRBD1, 6 bases. The CDR3 covers 14 residues. CDR1 and CDR2 from the germline V gene are SGHTA and FQGNSA. V was cut by 6 bases and J by 0 bases, with 11 bases left in between.

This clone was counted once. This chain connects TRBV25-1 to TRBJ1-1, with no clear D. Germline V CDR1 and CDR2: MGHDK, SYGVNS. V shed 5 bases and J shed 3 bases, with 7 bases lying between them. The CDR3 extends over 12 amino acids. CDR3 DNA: TGTGCCAGCAGTTCAACAGACACTGAAGCTTTCTTT. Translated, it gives CASSSTDTEAFF.

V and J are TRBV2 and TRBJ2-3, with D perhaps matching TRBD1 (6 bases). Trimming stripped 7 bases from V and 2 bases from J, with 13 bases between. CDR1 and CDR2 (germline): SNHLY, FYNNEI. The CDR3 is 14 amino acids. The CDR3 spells CASKKQGSTDTQYF. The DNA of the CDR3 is TGTGCCAGCAAGAAACAGGGATCCACAGATACGCAGTATTTT.

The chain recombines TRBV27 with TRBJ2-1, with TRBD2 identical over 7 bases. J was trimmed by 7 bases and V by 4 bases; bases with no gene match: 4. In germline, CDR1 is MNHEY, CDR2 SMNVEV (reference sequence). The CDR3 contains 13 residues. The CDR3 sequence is CASSWTSGNEQFF. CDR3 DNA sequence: TGTGCCAGCAGTTGGACTAGTGGGAATGAGCAGTTCTTC.